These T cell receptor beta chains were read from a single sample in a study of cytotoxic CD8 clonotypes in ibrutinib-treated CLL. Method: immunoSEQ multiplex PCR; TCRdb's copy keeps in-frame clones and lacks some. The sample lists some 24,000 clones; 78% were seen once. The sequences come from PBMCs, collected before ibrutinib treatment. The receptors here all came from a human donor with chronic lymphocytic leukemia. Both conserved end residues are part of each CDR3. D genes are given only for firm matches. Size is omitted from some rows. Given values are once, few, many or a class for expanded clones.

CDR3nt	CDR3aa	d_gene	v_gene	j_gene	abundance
TGTGCCAGCAGCCTCCTTTCTGGCACTAGCCCTGGCACAAGTACGCAGTATTTT	CASSLLSGTSPGTSTQYF	-	TRBV11-2	TRBJ2-3	-
TGTGCCAGCAGTTTAGCTTTTGGGTCAGTGGCTCTTACTAACTATGGCTACACCTTC	CASSLAFGSVALTNYGYTF	-	TRBV28	TRBJ1-2	-
TGTGCCAGCTCACCGGGACTAGCAGGGGAGACCCAGTACTTC	CASSPGLAGETQYF	TRBD2	TRBV18	TRBJ2-5	-
TGTGCCAGCAGTTGGGGGACAGGGGAAGAAGAAAAACTGTTTTTT	CASSWGTGEEEKLFF	TRBD1	TRBV6-6	TRBJ1-4	once
TGTGCCAGCAGCCGACGTGGAATAGGGAGTGGCTACACCTTC	CASSRRGIGSGYTF	-	TRBV28	TRBJ1-2	few
TGTGCCAGCAGCTTCGACGGGAACACTGAAGCTTTCTTT	CASSFDGNTEAFF	-	TRBV7-8	TRBJ1-1	-
TGTGCCAGCAGCTTACTAGCGGGAGAATACTCCGAGCAGTACTTC	CASSLLAGEYSEQYF	TRBD2	TRBV7-2	TRBJ2-7	-
TGTGCCAGCAGTGAATTGAACACTGAAGCTTTCTTT	CASSELNTEAFF	-	TRBV6-1	TRBJ1-1	-
TGTGCCTGGGTCTCGGGGGGTTACGAGCAGTACTTC	CAWVSGGYEQYF	TRBD2	TRBV30	TRBJ2-7	-
TGTGCCAGCAACTCAGGGTATGGTTACGAGCAGTACTTC	CASNSGYGYEQYF	-	TRBV5-5	TRBJ2-7	few
TGTGCCAGCAGCTTAAAACCCGATACGCAGTATTTT	CASSLKPDTQYF	-	TRBV5-5	TRBJ2-3	-
TGTGCCAGCAGCCCCCGACAGGGGCAAGGCTACACCTTC	CASSPRQGQGYTF	TRBD1	TRBV7-9	TRBJ1-2	few
TGTGCCAGCAGGGGGGGGCACTATGGCTACACCTTC	CASRGGHYGYTF	-	TRBV27	TRBJ1-2	few
TGTGCCAGCAGCGGGACAGCCTACGAGCAGTACTTC	CASSGTAYEQYF	TRBD1	TRBV6-5	TRBJ2-7	-
TGTGCCAGCAGTCAAAGAGGGGGGTCTAACTATGGCTACACCTTC	CASSQRGGSNYGYTF	-	TRBV4-2	TRBJ1-2	-
TGTGCCAGCAGTGGGGCTCCAGTGAACACTGAAGCTTTCTTT	CASSGAPVNTEAFF	-	TRBV25-1	TRBJ1-1	-
TGTGCCAGTAGTATAGAAGGTAGACAGGAGACCCAGTACTTC	CASSIEGRQETQYF	-	TRBV19	TRBJ2-5	-
TGCAGCGTTCTCAATCCAGCGTCCAATGAGCAGTTCTTC	CSVLNPASNEQFF	-	TRBV29-1	TRBJ2-1	few
TGTGCCAGCAGCTACCAGCGCGGGGGGGTGGCCCCTATAGGGGAGCTGTTTTTT	CASSYQRGGVAPIGELFF	TRBD2	TRBV7-2	TRBJ2-2	-
TGTGCCTGGAATCCGAGTTCCGGGACAGTGAACACTGAAGCTTTCTTT	CAWNPSSGTVNTEAFF	TRBD1	TRBV30	TRBJ1-1	-
TGTGCCAGCAGCCAAGATTGGGGAGGGGGAAACACCATATATTTT	CASSQDWGGGNTIYF	-	TRBV4-2	TRBJ1-3	-
TGTGCCAGCAGCTTGGGGACAGGGGGTGCTTTCTTT	CASSLGTGGAFF	TRBD1	TRBV5-6	TRBJ1-1	-
TGTGCCATCAGTGAGGGTCTGCGGGGTATGGGCTACACCTTC	CAISEGLRGMGYTF	-	TRBV10-3	TRBJ1-2	-
TGTGCCAGTAGTATGGGACTAGCCGACAACCAAGAGACCCAGTACTTC	CASSMGLADNQETQYF	TRBD2	TRBV19	TRBJ2-5	few
TGTGCCAGCAGTCGTAATAGCGGAGCCTACAATGAGCAGTTCTTC	CASSRNSGAYNEQFF	-	TRBV7-2	TRBJ2-1	-
TGTGCCATCGGCAGACAGGAGTTCTCTGGAAACACCATATATTTT	CAIGRQEFSGNTIYF	-	TRBV10-3	TRBJ1-3	-
TGTGCCAGTAGTAGGGACCGATCCTACGAGCAGTACTTC	CASSRDRSYEQYF	-	TRBV19	TRBJ2-7	-
TGTGCCAGCCAGAGGCCCACCGGGGAGCTGTTTTTT	CASQRPTGELFF	-	TRBV6-5	TRBJ2-2	-
TGTGCCAGCAGCGTAGAAGGGGAAGGTTACAATGAGCAGTTCTTC	CASSVEGEGYNEQFF	-	TRBV9	TRBJ2-1	-
TGTGCCAGCAGTGAAGGGACAGATAGCAATCAGCCCCAGCATTTT	CASSEGTDSNQPQHF	-	TRBV2	TRBJ1-5	-
TGCGCCAGCAGCCAAGATAGCCTAGCGGAAAGCTCCTACAATGGGCAGTTCTTC	CASSQDSLAESSYNGQFF	TRBD2	TRBV4-1	TRBJ2-1	once
TGTGCCAGCAGTCAACAGGGGGCGACAGATACGCAGTATTTT	CASSQQGATDTQYF	TRBD1	TRBV2	TRBJ2-3	-
TGTGCCAGCAGTTTAAGTATGAATGAAAAACTGTTTTTT	CASSLSMNEKLFF	-	TRBV28	TRBJ1-4	-
TGTGCCAGCTCCCCCCAGGGAACTAATGAAAAACTGTTTTTT	CASSPQGTNEKLFF	-	TRBV18	TRBJ1-4	few
TGTGCCAGCAGTTTAGGTCCAGGGGGGTCCTACGAGCAGTACTTC	CASSLGPGGSYEQYF	-	TRBV28	TRBJ2-7	-
TGTGCCAGCAGTTCGGGGGGGATACAAGCTTTCTTT	CASSSGGIQAFF	-	TRBV28	TRBJ1-1	-
TGTGCCAGCAGTGCGCTAGCGGGAGGGCACAATGAGCAGTTCTTC	CASSALAGGHNEQFF	TRBD2	TRBV6-1	TRBJ2-1	-
TGTGCCAGCTCACCACCGGGCGGGTTCAATCAGCCCCAGCATTTT	CASSPPGGFNQPQHF	-	TRBV18	TRBJ1-5	few
TGCGCCAGCAGTGAGCCGGGACTAGCGGGGTTGGAGTACTTC	CASSEPGLAGLEYF	TRBD2	TRBV10-2	TRBJ2-7	-
TGTGCCAGCAGCCCCTGGGGGGAGGGAGCCTACAATGAGCAGTTCTTC	CASSPWGEGAYNEQFF	TRBD2	TRBV7-3	TRBJ2-1	-
TGTGCCAGCAGCGCCCAGAAGGCAACTAATGAAAAACTGTTTTTT	CASSAQKATNEKLFF	-	TRBV7-9	TRBJ1-4	-
TGTGCCAGCAGCCCCAGGGTATCCTACAATGAGCAGTTCTTC	CASSPRVSYNEQFF	-	TRBV7-8	TRBJ2-1	-
TGTGCCAGCAGCCAAGTTCGGACAGGGGCAAGGGAGACCCAGTACTTC	CASSQVRTGARETQYF	TRBD1	TRBV14	TRBJ2-5	-
TGTGCCAGCAGCGTGAGGGACTTCGGGCAAGAGCAGTACTTC	CASSVRDFGQEQYF	-	TRBV5-4	TRBJ2-7	-
TGTGCCAGCAGCCAAGATGGGGCTGCCTCCACAGATACGCAGTATTTT	CASSQDGAASTDTQYF	-	TRBV4-2	TRBJ2-3	-
TGTGCCAGCACCGTGGGTGTGTTGGGACAGGACGCCTACGAGCAGTACTTC	CASTVGVLGQDAYEQYF	TRBD1	TRBV2	TRBJ2-7	few
TGTGCCAGCAGTCGGACTAGCGGAGGGGATGAGCAGTTCTTC	CASSRTSGGDEQFF	TRBD2	TRBV11-3	TRBJ2-1	-
TGTGCCAGCAGTGAAGGACCGTGGACTGAAGCTTTCTTT	CASSEGPWTEAFF	-	TRBV6-5	TRBJ1-1	-
TGTGCCAGCAGTCCGGGACAGACCAGCACAGATACGCAGTATTTT	CASSPGQTSTDTQYF	TRBD1	TRBV6-1	TRBJ2-3	once
TGTGCCAGCAGTGAAGTGCTAGCGGGAGGGGATGAGCAGTTCTTC	CASSEVLAGGDEQFF	TRBD2	TRBV6-4	TRBJ2-1	-